This T cell receptor (beta chain) is drawn from a study of T cells in Graves' hyperthyroidism and ophthalmopathy. Study as a whole: Initial diagnosis, before any treatment, was when peripheral blood was collected.

The investigators amplified TCR beta CDR3 regions from RNA transcripts. The primer set for the first-round RT-PCR of the TCR CDR3 was HTBI. TCRdb re-analysed the multiplex PCR reads in MiXCR, keeping a single row per CDR3 protein. The data show 600,000 to 650,000 distinct CDR3 sequences, 16% seen once. Study-level results: By a 13 V-J model, ophthalmopathy was set apart from stable hyperthyroidism.

The CDR3 covers 15 residues. V was pared by 5 bases and J by 8 bases, with 17 bases between. In germline, CDR1 is KGHDR, CDR2 SFDVKD. Details on this clonotype: Antigen: not known.

The V and J genes are TRBV24-1 and TRBJ1-4; D is unresolved. This TCR derives from a woman in her thirties with Graves' hyperthyroidism. Sequenced: blood. The CDR3 DNA sequence: TGTGCCACCAGTGCCTCCACCCGGGCGGGGGAAAAACTGTTTTTT. Translated, it gives CATSASTRAGEKLFF.